This is a list of T cell receptor beta chains from one sample in a study of regulatory T cells in long-lasting Graves disease. MiXCR was run by TCRdb on the multiplex PCR reads, yielding one entry per CDR3 protein. The sample carries 350,000 to 500,000 distinct CDR3 sequences, 21% recorded once. The starting material was peripheral blood mononuclear cells (PBMCs), obtained when the disease was refractory, from a patient treated with antithyroid drugs. These receptors were obtained from a female donor with Graves disease. The CDR3 runs from the conserved cysteine through the conserved F or W. A D gene is named only where the DNA matches it firmly. A clone size is listed for some rows: how often the clone was seen (once, few, many), or a class if it is expanded.

>TRBJ1-5|TRBD1|many|TRBV28
TGTGCCAGCATCCAACCTTCAGGGGGAAGCAATCAGCCCCAGCATTTT
CASIQPSGGSNQPQHF
>TRBJ2-7|.|many|TRBV20-1
TGCAGTGCCACAGAGCCGGGGATCACCTACGAGCAGTACTTC
CSATEPGITYEQYF
>TRBJ2-2|.|.|TRBV9
TGTGCCAGCAGCGTAGGAGCAAGAGGAACTCGTACCTCGAACACCGGGGAGCTGTTTTTT
CASSVGARGTRTSNTGELFF
>TRBJ1-1|.|.|TRBV2
TGTGCCAGCAGTGACCCATCGGTGAACACTGAAGCTTTCTTT
CASSDPSVNTEAFF
>TRBJ2-2|TRBD2|.|TRBV12-3/TRBV12-4
TGTGCCAGCTCACCACAACTAGCGGGGAACACCGGGGAGCTGTTTTTT
CASSPQLAGNTGELFF
>TRBJ2-2|.|.|TRBV20-1
TGCAGTGCCAGCCTGGGGTCGACCGGGGAGCTGTTTTTT
CSASLGSTGELFF
>TRBJ2-2|.|many|TRBV2
TGTGCCAGCAGGGAGGCAGGTACCGGGGAGCTGTTTTTT
CASREAGTGELFF
>TRBJ2-7|.|many|TRBV14
TGTGCCAGCAGTCAAACCGAGGGGACCCTAAGGGAAGACGAGCAGTACTTC
CASSQTEGTLREDEQYF
>TRBJ2-6|.|few|TRBV5-4
TGTGCCAGCAGCTACGGATCCACTGGGGCCAACGTCCTGACTTTC
CASSYGSTGANVLTF
>TRBJ1-2|TRBD1|.|TRBV20-1
TGCAGTGCTGGAGGACAGGGGGCTCGGTATGGCTACACCTTC
CSAGGQGARYGYTF
>TRBJ2-4|TRBD1|.|TRBV27
TGTGCCAGCAGTCCCCGGACAGGTCTTGAAAACATTCAGTACTTC
CASSPRTGLENIQYF
>TRBJ2-2|.|many|TRBV12-3/TRBV12-4
TGTGCCAGCATAGGCGCGTACACCGGGGAGCTGTTTTTT
CASIGAYTGELFF
>TRBJ1-1|.|few|TRBV15
TGCGCCACCAGCGGTCAGGGATACATGAACACTGAAGCTTTCTTT
CATSGQGYMNTEAFF
>TRBJ2-5|.|few|TRBV20-1
TGCAGTGCTCGACTCCTAGCCAAGGTGGCAGAGACCCAGTACTTC
CSARLLAKVAETQYF
>TRBJ2-7|TRBD1|few|TRBV27
TGTGCCAGCAGCTCACTCGGACAGGGTACCTACGAGCAGTACTTC
CASSSLGQGTYEQYF
>TRBJ2-4|TRBD1|many|TRBV28
TGTGCCAGCACGGGACAGGGGGCGCAGCGGGCCAAAAACATTCAGTACTTC
CASTGQGAQRAKNIQYF
>TRBJ2-5|TRBD1|many|TRBV6-1
TGTGCCAGCATCAGGGGGTCCGAAGAGACCCAGTACTTC
CASIRGSEETQYF
>TRBJ2-2|.|.|TRBV27
TGTGCCAGCAGTTTTTTCAGCCCGAGTACCGGGGAGCTGTTTTTT
CASSFFSPSTGELFF
>TRBJ1-3|.|many|TRBV3-1
TGTGCCAGCAGCCAGGGATATGGAAACACCATATATTTT
CASSQGYGNTIYF
>TRBJ2-5|TRBD2|few|TRBV2
TGTGCCAGCAGTGAGGCGACTAGCGGGGAAGAGACCCAGTACTTC
CASSEATSGEETQYF
>TRBJ2-5|TRBD1|few|TRBV3-1
TGTGCCAGCAGCCACAGGACAGGGCAAGAGACCCAGTACTTC
CASSHRTGQETQYF
>TRBJ2-7|TRBD1|many|TRBV27
TGTGCCAGCAGTTTATCCGCCGGACAGGCCTCCTACGAGCAGTACTTC
CASSLSAGQASYEQYF
>TRBJ1-5|.|few|TRBV7-9
TGTGCCAGCAGCTTATTTGCCGATCAGCCCCAGCATTTT
CASSLFADQPQHF
>TRBJ2-7|TRBD1|once|TRBV18
TGTGCCAGCTCACCTCAGGGGGCTAGGAACGAGCAGTACTTC
CASSPQGARNEQYF
>TRBJ1-6|.|many|TRBV28
TGTGCCAGCAGCCTACCTCGGACGGGTTGGGGTTCACCCCTCCACTTT
CASSLPRTGWGSPLHF
>TRBJ2-7|TRBD2|many|TRBV2
TGTGCCAGCAGGAGGACTAGCGGGAGTAATAACGAGCAGTACTTC
CASRRTSGSNNEQYF
>TRBJ2-5|.|.|TRBV7-9
TGTGCCAGCAGCCCCGTGACAGGTCAAGGGACCCAGTACTTC
CASSPVTGQGTQYF
>TRBJ1-1|.|few|TRBV29-1
TGCAGCGTTCAACCGGCCGGCACTGAAGCTTTCTTT
CSVQPAGTEAFF